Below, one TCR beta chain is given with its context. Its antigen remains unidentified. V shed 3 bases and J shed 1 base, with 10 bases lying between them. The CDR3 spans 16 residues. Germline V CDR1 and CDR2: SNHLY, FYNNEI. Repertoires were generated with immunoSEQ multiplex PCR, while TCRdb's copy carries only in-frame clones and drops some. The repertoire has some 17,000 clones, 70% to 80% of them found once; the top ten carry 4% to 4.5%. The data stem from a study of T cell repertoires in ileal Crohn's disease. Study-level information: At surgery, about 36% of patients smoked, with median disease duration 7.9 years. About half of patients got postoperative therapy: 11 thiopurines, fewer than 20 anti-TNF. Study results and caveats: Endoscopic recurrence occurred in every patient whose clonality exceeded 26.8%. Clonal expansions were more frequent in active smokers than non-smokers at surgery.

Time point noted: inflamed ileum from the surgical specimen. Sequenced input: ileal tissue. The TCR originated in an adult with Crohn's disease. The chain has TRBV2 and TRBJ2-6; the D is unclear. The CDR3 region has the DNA TGTGCCAGCAGTGATGTCAGTTGGTCTGGGGCCAACGTCCTGACTTTC. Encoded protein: CASSDVSWSGANVLTF.